Below, 26 T cell receptor beta chains from the same sample are listed, as sequenced in a study of Graves' ophthalmopathy and Graves' hyperthyroidism. Scientists amplified the TCR beta CDR3 regions from RNA transcripts. After a first-round RT-PCR with HTBI primers, a second-round multiplex PCR was run. TCRdb reprocessed the multiplex PCR reads with MiXCR, giving one entry per CDR3 protein. The sample holds approximately 700,000 distinct CDR3 sequences, roughly 39% seen once. Sequencing used peripheral blood. The receptors shown here come from an adult man with Graves' ophthalmopathy.

This clonotype showed up many times. The V call is TRBV11-2, the J call TRBJ1-1; D uncertain. Germline values: CDR1 SGHAT, CDR2 FQNNGV. V dropped 5 bases and J dropped 5 bases, with 12 bases sitting between them. The CDR3 has 13 amino acids. The CDR3 coding sequence is TGTGCCAGCAGCACCGGAACGGGGACTGAAGCTTTCTTT. It yields the protein CASSTGTGTEAFF.

The CDR3 nucleotides are TGTGCCATCAGTGAGGCAGGTGGGGGCTACACCTTC. Residues: CAISEAGGGYTF. The chain combines TRBV10-3 with TRBJ1-2; no reliable D call. CDR1 is ENHRY, CDR2 SYGVKD, per germline. The CDR3 has 12 amino acids. V lost 2 bases and J 8 bases, leaving 9 bases between the germline ends.

The sample holds many counts of this clonotype. The rearrangement joins TRBV10-3 to TRBJ1-1; tentative D call: TRBD1 (5 bases). The V and J ends lost 5 bases and 2 bases respectively, with 12 bases between them. Germline values: CDR1 ENHRY, CDR2 SYGVKD. The CDR3 is made up of 14 amino acids. DNA of the CDR3: TGTGCCATCAGTAGGGACGGCGTAAACACTGAAGCTTTCTTT. As protein: CAISRDGVNTEAFF.

The chain uses TRBV15 and TRBJ1-6; maybe TRBD1 (5 bases). The CDR3 loop spans 15 amino acids. Germline V lookup: CDR1 LNHNV, CDR2 YYDKDF (reference sequence). Trimming stripped 3 bases from V and 7 bases from J, with 13 bases between. CDR3 sequence: CATSSSGTVNSPLHF. The DNA of the CDR3 is TGTGCCACCAGCAGTAGCGGGACTGTGAATTCACCCCTCCACTTT.

A word on this clonotype: A junction boundary mismatches the germline segment, possibly from a read error. J is TRBJ2-7 and V is TRBV12-5; tentatively, D is TRBD2 (6 bases). Germline assignment: CDR1 LGHNT and CDR2 FRNRAP. This CDR3 has 13 amino acids. CDR3 protein: CASGLEGSYEQYF. In nucleotides, the CDR3 is TGTGCTAGTGGCTTGGAGGGTTCCTACGAGCAGTACTTC.

This clonotype was recorded many times. The chain links TRBV7-2 to TRBJ1-5; TRBD1 might be the D (5 bases). V was cut by 2 bases and J by 6 bases, with 11 bases left in between. There are 14 residues in the CDR3. Germline CDR1 SGHTA, CDR2 FQGNSA. CDR3 sequence: CASSLRGGGQPQHF. DNA for the CDR3: TGTGCCAGCAGCTTAAGGGGAGGCGGTCAGCCCCAGCATTTT.

The rearrangement links TRBV15 to TRBJ1-2, with TRBD1 as a possible D gene (5 bases). Trimming took off 0 bases at V and 8 bases at J, with 22 bases between the two ends. Germline CDR1 is LNHNV and CDR2 is YYDKDF (reference sequence). The CDR3 is made up of 17 amino acids. In DNA, the CDR3 is TGTGCCACCAGCAGAGATCCAGGACACAACTGGGAGGTGGGCTACACCTTC. It codes for CATSRDPGHNWEVGYTF. Looking up the rest from reference TRBV15 and TRBJ1-2 gives the full variable domain: DAMVIQNPRYQVTQFGKPVTLSCSQTLNHNVMYWYQQKSSQAPKLLFHYYDKDFNNEADTPDNFQSRRPNTSFCFLDIRSPGLGDTAMYLCATSRDPGHNWEVGYTFGSGTRLTVV.

The V and J genes are TRBV7-9 and TRBJ2-2, with D possibly matching TRBD1 (6 bases). The CDR3 has 13 residues. In germline, CDR1 is SEHNR, CDR2 FQNEAQ (reference sequence). V was pared by 5 bases and J by 8 bases, with 12 bases between. CDR3 loop: CASSIIGTGELFF. CDR3 in DNA: TGTGCCAGCAGCATTATAGGGACAGGGGAGCTGTTTTTT.

Remarks on this clonotype: The germline gene is not matched at one end of the junction; a read error may be the cause. This chain links TRBV20-1 with TRBJ1-1; perhaps TRBD1 as D (5 bases). Germline values: CDR1 DFQATT, CDR2 SNEGSKA (reference sequence). The length of the CDR3 is 13 residues. CDR3 amino acids: CSARRQGGTETFF. The CDR3 DNA reads TGCAGTGCTAGACGCCAGGGAGGCACTGAAACTTTCTTT.

This clonotype was found many times. The genes are TRBV7-9 and TRBJ2-7; tentatively, D is TRBD1 (6 bases). This CDR3 region has 13 residues. Germline CDR1 reads SEHNR; CDR2 reads FQNEAQ (reference sequence). V was shortened by 5 bases and J by 2 bases, with 10 bases between the two germline ends. This chain's CDR3 is CASSQTGPYEQYF. CDR3 nucleotide sequence: TGTGCCAGCAGCCAAACAGGGCCCTACGAGCAGTACTTC.

J is TRBJ1-1 and V is TRBV30; D not resolved. CDR1 and CDR2 (germline): GTSNPN, SVGIG (reference sequence). The CDR3 is 13 amino acids. V was clipped by 1 base and J by 1 base, with 7 bases between them. For the CDR3, the DNA is TGTGCCTGGAGTGACAATACGAACACTGAAGCTTTCTTT. It encodes CAWSDNTNTEAFF.

Only a few counts were recorded for this clonotype. The chain uses TRBV3-1 and TRBJ2-2, with unresolved D. The germline V gene encodes CDR1 LGHDT and CDR2 YNNKEL (reference sequence). Trimming left V 1 base short and J 3 bases short, with 9 bases between. The CDR3 is made up of 15 amino acids. For the CDR3, the DNA is TGTGCCAGCAGCCAAGTAAACAGACACACCGGGGAGCTGTTTTTT. It is translated as CASSQVNRHTGELFF.

This chain links TRBV20-1 with TRBJ2-2; TRBD2 is a possible D gene (5 bases). The CDR3 loop spans 14 amino acids. V was shortened by 5 bases and J by 0 bases, with 10 bases between the two germline ends. The germline V gene has CDR1 DFQATT and CDR2 SNEGSKA (reference sequence). The CDR3 region has the DNA TGCAGTGCTGGGAGCGGCGCGAACACCGGGGAGCTGTTTTTT. Its protein product is CSAGSGANTGELFF.

The V call is TRBV2, the J call TRBJ2-1; TRBD2 matches at 10 bases. The CDR3 extends over 16 amino acids. Germline values: CDR1 SNHLY, CDR2 FYNNEI. V dropped 8 bases and J dropped 1; count of bases not matched to a gene: 8. The DNA for the CDR3 is TGTGCCAGCGGCATAGCGGGGGGCCCTTCCTACAATGAGCAGTTCTTC. Translation gives CASGIAGGPSYNEQFF.

The rearrangement joins TRBV2 to TRBJ2-6; D unresolved. Trimming removed 6 bases from V and 1 base from J, with 19 bases in between. Germline loops: CDR1 SNHLY, CDR2 FYNNEI. CDR3 length equals 18 residues. CDR3 amino acids: CASSQDLSQVSGANVLTF. In nucleotides, the CDR3 is TGTGCCAGCAGCCAAGACCTTTCGCAGGTGTCTGGGGCCAACGTCCTGACTTTC.

The rearrangement links TRBV7-2 to TRBJ2-6; 7 nucleotides line up with TRBD1. The CDR3 is 15 residues long. Looked up from germline, CDR1 is SGHTA and CDR2 is FQGNSA. V dropped 5 bases and J dropped 1; count of bases not matched to a gene: 2. The CDR3 region is CASSAGGSGANVLTF. CDR3 DNA: TGTGCCAGCAGCGCAGGGGGTTCTGGGGCCAACGTCCTGACTTTC.

This clonotype was counted many times. V and J are TRBV14 and TRBJ1-2; D gene unclear. V was pared by 0 bases and J by 2 bases, with 7 bases between. Looked up from germline, CDR1 is SGHDN and CDR2 is FVKESK. The CDR3 runs 14 residues. CDR3: CASSQDSGNYGYTF. CDR3 nucleotides: TGTGCCAGCAGCCAAGATTCTGGGAACTATGGCTACACCTTC.

The J gene is TRBJ1-4, the V gene TRBV29-1; D gene ambiguous. The ends were cut back, 3 bases at V and 10 bases at J, with 15 bases in the middle. Germline V gene sequence: CDR1 SQVTM, CDR2 ANQGSEA. The CDR3 spans 13 residues. The CDR3 region has the DNA TGCAGCGTTGAGGCGAGCGGCTCTGGAAAACTGTTTTTT. This translates into CSVEASGSGKLFF.

This chain links TRBV3-1 with TRBJ2-5; 10 bases are a match to TRBD2. V lost 5 bases, J lost 1 base, and 7 bases stayed unmatched. The length of the CDR3 is 16 residues. Germline values: CDR1 LGHDT, CDR2 YNNKEL (reference sequence). CDR3 DNA sequence: TGTGCCAGCAGCACCTCGACTAGCGGGCCCCAAGAGACCCAGTACTTC. It translates to CASSTSTSGPQETQYF.

As concerns this clonotype: This sequence may be a read error, since a much larger clone differs from it by one base. The CDR3 does not close with the conserved phenylalanine or tryptophan, likely indicating a read error. The gene calls are TRBV5-1 and TRBJ1-1; D unresolved. Germline loops: CDR1 SGHRS, CDR2 YFSETQ. V lost 0 bases, J lost 1 base, and 7 bases lay in between. This CDR3 is 14 amino acids long. The CDR3 coding sequence is TGCGCCAGCAGCTTGGAGGTGCAGAACACTGAAGCTTTCTCT. Protein sequence: CASSLEVQNTEAFS.

This clonotype was recorded many times. V usage is TRBV6-1 and J usage is TRBJ1-6, with 9 bases matching TRBD1. Trimming took 5 bases from V and 9 from J; bases not matched to a gene: 11. This CDR3 contains 16 residues. Germline V gene sequence: CDR1 MNHNS, CDR2 SASEGT. This CDR3 is CASSPRWGQGISPLHF. CDR3 nucleotides: TGTGCCAGCAGTCCCCGTTGGGGACAGGGAATTTCACCCCTCCACTTT.

This chain connects TRBV6-1 to TRBJ2-7, with D uncertain. V dropped 2 bases and J dropped 6 bases, with 5 bases sitting between them. The germline gives CDR1 MNHNS, CDR2 SASEGT. The CDR3 is 11 residues long. The CDR3 is CASSERFEQYF. In DNA, the CDR3 is TGTGCCAGCAGTGAACGGTTCGAGCAGTACTTC.

The chain has TRBV29-1 and TRBJ1-1, with 7 bases lining up with TRBD1. The CDR3 is 13 residues long. V lost 6 bases and J lost 0; bases outside the gene matches: 4. Germline V gene data show CDR1 as SQVTM and CDR2 as ANQGSEA. This CDR3 reads CSVGDRVNTEAFF. In DNA, the CDR3 is TGCAGCGTGGGAGACAGGGTGAACACTGAAGCTTTCTTT. Complete variable domain (other parts from reference TRBV29-1 and TRBJ1-1): SAVISQKPSRDICQRGTSLTIQCQVDSQVTMMFWYRQQPGQSLTLIATANQGSEATYESGFVIDKFPISRPNLTFSTLTVSNMSPEDSSIYLCSVGDRVNTEAFFGQGTRLTVV.

For this clonotype: One base away lies a much larger clone, so this may be a sequencing read error. The rearrangement joins TRBV11-2 to TRBJ2-5, with D perhaps matching TRBD1 (8 bases). V lost 4 bases and J 4 bases, leaving 13 bases between the germline ends. The CDR3 extends over 14 amino acids. CDR1 is SGHAT, CDR2 FQNNGV, per germline. In DNA form, the CDR3 reads TGTGCCAGCAGCTGTACAGGGGGGGGAGAGACCCAGTACTTC. Protein product: CASSCTGGGETQYF.

This clonotype was detected many times. CDR3 loop: CASMGQSYEQYF. Here the CDR3 DNA reads TGTGCCAGCATGGGACAGTCCTACGAGCAGTACTTC. This sequence joins TRBV2 and TRBJ2-7, with 7 bases aligning to TRBD1. This CDR3 has 12 residues. V lost 7 bases to trimming and J lost 1 base; unmatched junction nucleotides: 1. The V gene's germline CDR1 is SNHLY and CDR2 FYNNEI. Filled out from reference TRBV2 and TRBJ2-7, the complete variable domain reads EPEVTQTPSHQVTQMGQEVILRCVPISNHLYFYWYRQILGQKVEFLVSFYNNEISEKSEIFDDQFSVERPDGSNFTLKIRSTKLEDSAMYFCASMGQSYEQYFGPGTRLTVT.

This clonotype showed up just a few times. V is TRBV19 and J is TRBJ2-7; the D gene is possibly TRBD1 (5 bases). V was cut by 4 bases and J by 0 bases, with 13 bases left in between. The CDR3 has 15 amino acids. Germline V gene data show CDR1 as LNHDA and CDR2 as SQIVND (reference sequence). Here the CDR3 reads CASSKDNETSYEQYF. Written as DNA, the CDR3 is TGTGCCAGTAGTAAGGACAACGAGACCTCCTACGAGCAGTACTTC.